The 27 T cell receptor beta chains listed next were all sequenced from one sample in a study of cytomegalovirus exposure and HLA in healthy donors. The PCR made use of 60 Vbeta and 13 Jbeta primers. Sequenced by immunoSEQ multiplex PCR; TCRdb stores in-frame clones only, minus some. The table shows about 130,000 clones, with about 81% occurring only once. Sequenced input: PBMCs. These receptors came from a woman between 25 and 40 years old in good health and CMV-seronegative.

The chain combines TRBV20-1 with TRBJ1-2; D remains unclear. Looked up from germline, CDR1 is DFQATT and CDR2 is SNEGSKA (reference sequence). CDR3 length equals 11 residues. Trimming took off 0 bases at V and 6 bases at J, with 5 bases between the two ends. CDR3 region: CSARDLNGYTF. The CDR3 DNA sequence: TGCAGTGCTAGAGATCTAAATGGCTACACCTTC.

The chain couples TRBV6-1 to TRBJ1-2, with 9 bases fitting TRBD1. The junction had 3 bases not matched to a gene; V was cut back by 5 bases and J by 5 bases. The CDR3 sequence is 13 residues long. CDR1 is MNHNS, CDR2 SASEGT, per germline. CDR3 loop: CASSRTGAYGYTF. The CDR3 nucleotides read TGTGCCAGCAGTCGGACAGGGGCGTATGGCTACACCTTC.

The chain links TRBV27 to TRBJ1-5; the D is unclear. V gave up 4 bases and J gave up 0 bases, with 16 bases separating them. The length of the CDR3 is 17 residues. Germline CDR1 and CDR2: MNHEY and SMNVEV (reference sequence). The CDR3 DNA reads as TGTGCCAGCAGTTCCAACCCCGGGAGGTATAGCAATCAGCCCCAGCATTTT. It translates to CASSSNPGRYSNQPQHF.

The CDR3 region has the DNA TGTGCCAGCAGCGTAGGGACTAGTGAAGACGAGCAGTACTTC. It is translated as CASSVGTSEDEQYF. J is TRBJ2-7 and V is TRBV9, with TRBD2 identical over 7 bases. V dropped 0 bases and J dropped 5; count of bases not matched to a gene: 5. The CDR3 is 14 amino acids. Per the germline V gene, CDR1 is SGDLS and CDR2 is YYNGEE.

This chain links TRBV7-2 with TRBJ2-5; D is perhaps TRBD1 (7 bases). The CDR3 contains 15 residues. CDR1 and CDR2 (germline): SGHTA, FQGNSA. With 4 bases removed from V and 5 bases from J, the gap between germline ends came to 17 bases. The CDR3 DNA follows: TGTGCCAGCAGCTGGAGGGACAGAGGAACGGAGACCCAGTACTTC. Protein: CASSWRDRGTETQYF.

The chain is built from TRBV7-2 and TRBJ2-1; no clear D. This CDR3 spans 16 amino acids. Germline CDR1 reads SGHTA; CDR2 reads FQGNSA. Deletions cut 2 bases from V and 5 bases from J, with 16 bases between. This CDR3 is CASSLNSFRPDNEQFF. The CDR3, as DNA: TGTGCCAGCAGCTTAAACTCCTTTCGTCCGGACAATGAGCAGTTCTTC. The full variable domain, in which reference TRBV7-2 and TRBJ2-1 provide the parts outside the CDR3, is GAGVSQSPSNKVTEKGKDVELRCDPISGHTALYWYRQSLGQGLEFLIYFQGNSAPDKSGLPSDRFSAERTGGSVSTLTIQRTQQEDSAVYLCASSLNSFRPDNEQFFGPGTRLTVL.

This clone has just a few counts. DNA for the CDR3: TGTGCCACCAGCCCAGATCGGACAGTTACTGAAGCTTTCTTT. It translates to CATSPDRTVTEAFF. The chain uses TRBV15 and TRBJ1-1; D is possibly TRBD1 (6 bases). The CDR3 runs to 14 residues. V lost 5 bases and J 5 bases, leaving 15 bases between the germline ends. The germline CDR1 and CDR2 sequences are LNHNV and YYDKDF (reference sequence).

This clone has just a few counts. The chain couples TRBV6-6 to TRBJ2-1; 8 positions agree with TRBD2. The germline V gene encodes CDR1 MNHNY and CDR2 SVGAGI (reference sequence). V lost 6 bases to trimming and J lost 12 bases; unmatched junction nucleotides: 4. CDR3 length equals 11 residues. Here the CDR3 reads CASSMTSVQFF. The CDR3 DNA reads as TGTGCCAGCAGCATGACTAGCGTGCAGTTCTTC.

The chain is built from TRBV25-1 and TRBJ2-3, with D possibly matching TRBD2 (6 bases). This CDR3 spans 16 amino acids. V lost 9 bases and J lost 0, with 19 bases in between. Germline values: CDR1 MGHDK, CDR2 SYGVNS. CDR3 DNA sequence: TGTGCCAGTCTTCCGGGAGTGGATGCTAGCACAGATACGCAGTATTTT. It encodes CASLPGVDASTDTQYF. The variable domain in full, completed from reference TRBV25-1 and TRBJ2-3, reads EADIYQTPRYLVIGTGKKITLECSQTMGHDKMYWYQQDPGMELHLIHYSYGVNSTEKGDLSSESTVSRIRTEHFPLTLESARPSHTSQYLCASLPGVDASTDTQYFGPGTRLTVL.

This chain links TRBV27 with TRBJ1-6; TRBD1 matches at 9 bases. The germline gives CDR1 MNHEY, CDR2 SMNVEV (reference sequence). The length of the CDR3 is 16 residues. With V trimmed by 8 bases and J by 10 bases, 15 bases remained unmatched. In nucleotides, the CDR3 is TGTGCCAGCGCCGCCGGGACAGGGAGGGGGGACTCACCCCTCCACTTT. This encodes CASAAGTGRGDSPLHF.

The V gene is TRBV18, the J gene TRBJ1-1; 9 nucleotides align to TRBD1. The CDR3 runs to 15 residues. After removal of 4 bases from V and 2 bases from J, the junction contained 5 bases not matched to a gene. The V gene's germline CDR1 is KGHSH and CDR2 LQKENI. CDR3 loop: CASSQGQGINTEAFF. In DNA, the CDR3 is TGTGCCAGCTCACAGGGACAGGGAATTAACACTGAAGCTTTCTTT.

This chain joins TRBV4-1 and TRBJ1-2; 7 bases fit TRBD1. The ends lost 1 base at V and 4 bases at J; junction bases unmatched: 12. The CDR3 runs 17 residues. Germline loops: CDR1 MGHRA, CDR2 YSYEKL. The CDR3 is CASSQGGGQKRIYGYTF. The CDR3 coding sequence is TGCGCCAGCAGCCAAGGAGGGGGACAGAAAAGAATCTATGGCTACACCTTC.

This chain connects TRBV6-6 to TRBJ2-3; unclear D gene. The V gene lost 8 bases and the J gene lost 5 bases, with 14 bases spanning the gap. The CDR3 contains 13 residues. Germline CDR1 and CDR2: MNHNY and SVGAGI (reference sequence). Here the CDR3 reads CASLKGEIDTQYF. The CDR3 region has the DNA TGTGCCAGCTTGAAAGGAGAAATAGATACGCAGTATTTT.

The J gene is TRBJ2-1, the V gene TRBV5-1; weak D call: TRBD1 (5 bases). Germline V lookup: CDR1 SGHRS, CDR2 YFSETQ. The length of the CDR3 is 17 residues. The V end lost 4 bases, the J end lost 0 bases, and 17 bases lay between the germline ends. CDR3 region: CASSRDSLLYSYNEQFF. The CDR3 DNA follows: TGCGCCAGCAGCAGAGACAGCCTCCTTTACTCCTACAATGAGCAGTTCTTC.

V usage is TRBV2 and J usage is TRBJ1-2, with TRBD1 matching 10 bases. The V and J ends lost 6 bases and 4 bases, in that order; junction bases with no gene match: 8. The CDR3 is 15 amino acids. Germline loops: CDR1 SNHLY, CDR2 FYNNEI. CDR3 loop: CASSRPGQGFYGYTF. As DNA, the CDR3 is TGTGCCAGCAGCCGACCGGGACAGGGGTTCTATGGCTACACCTTC. The variable domain in full, with the rest retrieved from reference TRBV2 and TRBJ1-2, is EPEVTQTPSHQVTQMGQEVILRCVPISNHLYFYWYRQILGQKVEFLVSFYNNEISEKSEIFDDQFSVERPDGSNFTLKIRSTKLEDSAMYFCASSRPGQGFYGYTFGSGTRLTVV.

This clone came up a few times. The chain recombines TRBV6-5 with TRBJ1-1, with unresolved D. Germline values: CDR1 MNHEY, CDR2 SVGAGI. The CDR3 loop spans 13 amino acids. The ends were cut back, 2 bases at V and 3 bases at J, with 7 bases in the middle. The chain's CDR3 is CASSYPGDTEAFF. The DNA of the CDR3 is TGTGCCAGCAGTTACCCCGGGGACACTGAAGCTTTCTTT.

This clone was seen just once. The chain carries TRBV11-3 and TRBJ2-1, with 14 bases identical to TRBD2. This CDR3 comprises 15 residues. V shed 5 bases, J shed 10 bases, and the junction held 7 bases outside the gene matches. Germline V lookup: CDR1 SGHNT, CDR2 YENEEA. CDR3 sequence: CASSLGTSGSREQFF. Here the CDR3 DNA reads TGTGCCAGCAGCCTTGGGACTAGCGGGAGCCGGGAGCAGTTCTTC.

This chain connects TRBV5-4 to TRBJ2-7, with D unclear. CDR1 and CDR2 (germline): SGHNT, YYREEE (reference sequence). The CDR3 covers 12 residues. Trimming shortened V by 0 bases and J by 5 bases, and 6 bases separated the two germline ends. The CDR3 DNA sequence: TGTGCCAGCAGCTTGGTAGCCAACGAGCAGTACTTC. This encodes CASSLVANEQYF.

V gene TRBV19 combines with J gene TRBJ2-1; 12 nucleotides line up with TRBD2. The germline V gene encodes CDR1 LNHDA and CDR2 SQIVND (reference sequence). The CDR3 has 15 amino acids. Unmatched junction bases numbered 6, after V lost 4 bases and J lost 8 bases. The CDR3 nucleotides are TGTGCCAGTAGTACCCTAGCGGGAGGGCCATATGAGCAGTTCTTC. This gives the protein CASSTLAGGPYEQFF.

The rearrangement uses TRBV5-1 and TRBJ2-1, with a possible D match to TRBD1 (7 bases). This CDR3 is built from 15 residues. The germline V gene encodes CDR1 SGHRS and CDR2 YFSETQ. V was clipped by 0 bases and J by 6 bases, with 13 bases between them. The CDR3 DNA sequence: TGCGCCAGCAGCTTGGGACAGGGAGGAGGCAATGAGCAGTTCTTC. This codes for CASSLGQGGGNEQFF.

The chain joins TRBV29-1 to TRBJ1-1; D might be TRBD1 (6 bases). Germline CDR1 is SQVTM and CDR2 is ANQGSEA. The CDR3 is 15 residues long. Trimming removed 7 bases at V and 7 bases at J, with 25 bases between. The chain's CDR3 is CSDGPKQGIEFEAFF. The CDR3 nucleotides read TGCAGCGATGGGCCCAAACAGGGTATAGAGTTTGAAGCTTTCTTT.

The chain employs TRBV9 and TRBJ2-5; 8 bases are a match to TRBD2. V was pared by 0 bases and J by 1 base, with 2 bases of the junction left unmatched. Germline-derived CDR1 and CDR2 are SGDLS and YYNGEE. The CDR3 consists of 15 residues. This chain's CDR3 is CASSVAGGVQETQYF. CDR3 DNA: TGTGCCAGCAGCGTAGCGGGAGGGGTCCAAGAGACCCAGTACTTC.

This chain connects TRBV6-6 to TRBJ1-2, with D hard to call. Germline V gene data show CDR1 as MNHNY and CDR2 as SVGAGI (reference sequence). This CDR3 region has 13 residues. Trimming left V 11 bases short and J 8 bases short, with 21 bases between. DNA for the CDR3: TGTGCCTTAGGAGCAGTCCCCCCCATGGGCTACACCTTC. As protein: CALGAVPPMGYTF.

V gene TRBV7-2 combines with J gene TRBJ2-1; D is perhaps TRBD2 (6 bases). The V gene lost 1 base and the J gene lost 3 bases, with 13 bases spanning the gap. The V gene's germline CDR1 is SGHTA and CDR2 FQGNSA. This CDR3 has 16 residues. CDR3 nucleotides: TGTGCCAGCAGCTTAGAGGCTAGCGCGTACTACAATGAGCAGTTCTTC. This sequence encodes CASSLEASAYYNEQFF.

The rearrangement links TRBV29-1 to TRBJ1-4; D is possibly TRBD1 (5 bases). CDR3 length equals 13 residues. Deletions cut 4 bases from V and 2 bases from J, with 8 bases between. Germline V gene sequence: CDR1 SQVTM, CDR2 ANQGSEA. CDR3 coding DNA: TGCAGCGTTGCGGGGGGGACTAATGAAAAACTGTTTTTT. This codes for CSVAGGTNEKLFF.

Note on this clone: The same CDR3 can be traced to other DNA sequences in this sample. The gene calls are TRBV18 and TRBJ2-5, with D perhaps matching TRBD2 (5 bases). V dropped 0 bases and J dropped 5 bases, with 10 bases sitting between them. CDR3 length: 14 residues. Germline CDR1 KGHSH, CDR2 LQKENI. Written as DNA, the CDR3 is TGTGCCAGCTCACCACCCGGGGTGAGGGAGACCCAGTACTTC. It yields the protein CASSPPGVRETQYF.

The chain links TRBV9 to TRBJ2-7, with a tentative D call TRBD1 (6 bases). V was trimmed by 0 bases and J by 5 bases, leaving 15 bases between them. The CDR3 contains 15 residues. CDR1 is SGDLS and CDR2 is YYNGEE in the germline V gene. The CDR3 nucleotides read TGTGCCAGCAGCGTAGGAGGGGGACAAAGGGACGAGCAGTACTTC. This sequence encodes CASSVGGGQRDEQYF.